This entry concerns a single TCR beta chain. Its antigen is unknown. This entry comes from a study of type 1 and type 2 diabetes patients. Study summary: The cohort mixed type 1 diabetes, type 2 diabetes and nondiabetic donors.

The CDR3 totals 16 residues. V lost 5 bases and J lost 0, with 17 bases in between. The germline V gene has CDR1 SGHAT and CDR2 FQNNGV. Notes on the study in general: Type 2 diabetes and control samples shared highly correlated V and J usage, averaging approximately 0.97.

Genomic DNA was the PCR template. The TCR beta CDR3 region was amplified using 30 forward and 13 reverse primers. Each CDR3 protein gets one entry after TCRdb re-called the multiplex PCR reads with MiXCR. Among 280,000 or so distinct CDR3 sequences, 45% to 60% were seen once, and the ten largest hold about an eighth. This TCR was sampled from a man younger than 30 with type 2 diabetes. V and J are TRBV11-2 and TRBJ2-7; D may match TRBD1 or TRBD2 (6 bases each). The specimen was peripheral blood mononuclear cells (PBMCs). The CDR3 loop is CASSPGFEGGSYEQYF. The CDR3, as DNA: TGTGCCAGCAGCCCCGGGTTCGAGGGGGGCTCCTACGAGCAGTACTTC. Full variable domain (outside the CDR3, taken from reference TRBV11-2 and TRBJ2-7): EAGVAQSPRYKIIEKRQSVAFWCNPISGHATLYWYQQILGQGPKLLIQFQNNGVVDDSQLPKDRFSAERLKGVDSTLKIQPAKLEDSAVYLCASSPGFEGGSYEQYFGPGTRLTVT.